The clone carrying this T cell receptor beta chain has just a few counts. The table came from immunoSEQ multiplex PCR; TCRdb's copy has only in-frame clones and leaves some out. The data show around 260,000 clones, under 90% seen once. The sample comes from a study of blood T cell repertoires in COVID-19. V gave up 8 bases and J gave up 0 bases, with 8 bases separating them. Germline CDR1 MNHEY, CDR2 SVGAGI. The CDR3 consists of 13 residues. The genes are TRBV6-5 and TRBJ2-1; possibly TRBD2 for D (7 bases). This TCR came from a young man with acute COVID-19. Material: PBMCs or T cells enriched from blood (not recorded which). CDR3 region: CASGGASYNEQFF. CDR3 nucleotide sequence: TGTGCCAGCGGGGGGGCCTCCTACAATGAGCAGTTCTTC.